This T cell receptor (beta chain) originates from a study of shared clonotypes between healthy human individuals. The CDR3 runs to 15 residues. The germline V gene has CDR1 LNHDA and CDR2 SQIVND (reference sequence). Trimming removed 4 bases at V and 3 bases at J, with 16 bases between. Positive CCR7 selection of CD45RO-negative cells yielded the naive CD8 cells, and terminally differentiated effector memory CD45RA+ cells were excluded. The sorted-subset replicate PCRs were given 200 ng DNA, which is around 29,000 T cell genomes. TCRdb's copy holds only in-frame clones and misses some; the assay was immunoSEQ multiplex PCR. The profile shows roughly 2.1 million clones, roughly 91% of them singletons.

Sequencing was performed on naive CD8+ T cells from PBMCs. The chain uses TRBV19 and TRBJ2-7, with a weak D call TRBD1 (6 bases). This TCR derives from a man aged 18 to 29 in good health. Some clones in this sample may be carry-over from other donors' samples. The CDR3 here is CASSSHRQVSYEQYF. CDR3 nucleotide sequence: TGTGCCAGTAGTAGCCACCGACAGGTTAGCTACGAGCAGTACTTC. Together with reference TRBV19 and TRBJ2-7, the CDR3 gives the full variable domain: DGGITQSPKYLFRKEGQNVTLSCEQNLNHDAMYWYRQDPGQGLRLIYYSQIVNDFQKGDIAEGYSVSREKKESFPLTVTSAQKNPTAFYLCASSSHRQVSYEQYFGPGTRLTVT.